Below, 26 T cell receptor beta chains from the same sample are listed, as sequenced in a study of shared clonotypes between healthy human individuals. The table came from immunoSEQ multiplex PCR; TCRdb's copy has only in-frame clones and leaves some out. Altogether over a million clones are present, about 98% being singletons, with the ten largest covering approximately 0.45%. Sequencing was done on a sample of naive CD4+ T cells sorted from blood. The subset: CD45RA+ positively selected. These receptors all stem from a man aged 25 to 40 in good health.

In DNA, the CDR3 is TGTGCCAGCAGTGAAGGACAAACCAATCAGCCCCAGCATTTT. Amino acid sequence: CASSEGQTNQPQHF. The V call is TRBV6-1, the J call TRBJ1-5; D gene ambiguous. This CDR3 contains 14 residues. Germline V gives CDR1 MNHNS, CDR2 SASEGT. Trimming shortened V by 1 base and J by 3 bases, and 7 bases separated the two germline ends.

This chain uses TRBV21-1 with TRBJ2-7; the table's D call TRBD2 went unverified against the DNA. TRBV21-1 is noted as a pseudogene. The CDR3 runs to 14 residues. In DNA, the CDR3 is TGTGCCAGCAGCAAATACGGCGGGGGTTACGAGCAGTACTTC. This encodes CASSKYGGGYEQYF.

This clone was counted once. The gene calls are TRBV11-2 and TRBJ1-1, with 8 positions matching TRBD1. Germline V gene data show CDR1 as SGHAT and CDR2 as FQNNGV. This CDR3 region has 16 residues. The J segment lost 5 bases and the V segment lost 5 bases, leaving 13 bases of the junction unmatched. CDR3 sequence: CASSLGRGQGRTEAFF. DNA of the CDR3: TGTGCCAGCAGCCTAGGGCGAGGACAGGGTCGGACTGAAGCTTTCTTT.

V is TRBV7-9 and J is TRBJ2-1, with 11 bases fitting TRBD2. Trimming at V came to 5 bases and at J to 6 bases, leaving 9 bases not matched to a gene. The CDR3 length is 16 residues. Germline CDR1 reads SEHNR; CDR2 reads FQNEAQ (reference sequence). In nucleotides, the CDR3 is TGTGCCAGCAGCGCTAGTACTAGCGGGAGTCTCAATGAGCAGTTCTTC. Its protein is CASSASTSGSLNEQFF. Looking up the rest from reference TRBV7-9 and TRBJ2-1 gives the full variable domain: DTGVSQNPRHKITKRGQNVTFRCDPISEHNRLYWYRQTLGQGPEFLTYFQNEAQLEKSRLLSDRFSAERPKGSFSTLEIQRTEQGDSAMYLCASSASTSGSLNEQFFGPGTRLTVL.

CDR3 sequence reads: CASSKGQTYEQYF. The CDR3 DNA reads as TGTGCCAGCAGTAAAGGACAAACCTACGAGCAGTACTTC. V usage is TRBV11-1 and J usage is TRBJ2-7; a possible D gene is TRBD1 (5 bases). Trimming removed 6 bases at V and 2 bases at J, with 11 bases between. Germline-derived CDR1 and CDR2 are SGHAT and FQDESV (reference sequence). The CDR3 is 13 amino acids. The full variable domain, its missing parts supplied by reference TRBV11-1 and TRBJ2-7, is EAEVAQSPRYKITEKSQAVAFWCDPISGHATLYWYRQILGQGPELLVQFQDESVVDDSQLPKDRFSAERLKGVDSTLKIQPAELGDSAMYLCASSKGQTYEQYFGPGTRLTVT.

The chain is built from TRBV6-1 and TRBJ2-7; weak D call: TRBD2 (6 bases). The V and J ends lost 7 bases and 2 bases respectively, with 15 bases between them. This CDR3 is 14 amino acids long. Germline V gene sequence: CDR1 MNHNS, CDR2 SASEGT. The CDR3, as DNA: TGTGCCAGCACCTGGGATAGCGGAACCTACGAGCAGTACTTC. Its translation is CASTWDSGTYEQYF.

The chain carries TRBV7-9 and TRBJ2-5; D is possibly TRBD1 (6 bases). The CDR3 is made up of 19 amino acids. V was cut by 0 bases and J by 6 bases, with 26 bases left in between. Per the germline V gene, CDR1 is SEHNR and CDR2 is FQNEAQ (reference sequence). Here the CDR3 DNA reads TGTGCCAGCAGCTTAGCTTCCTTGGCTACGGCAGGGGTTCCGAAGACCCAGTACTTC. Translating it yields CASSLASLATAGVPKTQYF.

This sequence joins TRBV11-2 and TRBJ1-3, with TRBD1 identical over 8 bases. J gave up 4 bases and V 5 bases, and 4 bases lay outside the gene matches. This CDR3 is 14 amino acids long. Germline V CDR1 and CDR2: SGHAT, FQNNGV. CDR3 sequence reads: CASSVTGVGNTIYF. The CDR3 coding sequence is TGTGCCAGCAGCGTGACAGGGGTCGGAAACACCATATATTTT.

This chain connects TRBV2 to TRBJ2-7; no reliable D call. There are 15 residues in the CDR3. In germline, CDR1 is SNHLY, CDR2 FYNNEI. The ends were cut back, 2 bases at V and 2 bases at J, with 13 bases in the middle. The CDR3 region is CASSEQAVSAYEQYF. CDR3 coding DNA: TGTGCCAGCAGTGAACAGGCAGTCTCGGCCTACGAGCAGTACTTC.

This clone was picked up one time. CDR3 DNA sequence: TGCAGCGGGAAGGGCGCCCTGGTAGATACGCAGTATTTT. Translating it yields CSGKGALVDTQYF. The chain has TRBV29-1 and TRBJ2-3; no definite D call. V lost 7 bases to trimming and J lost 5 bases, with 16 bases between them. The CDR3 runs 13 residues. Germline V gene data show CDR1 as SQVTM and CDR2 as ANQGSEA.

This CDR3 reads CASSQSLWGAFF. CDR3 in DNA: TGTGCCAGCAGCCAAAGCCTATGGGGAGCTTTCTTT. V usage is TRBV7-2 and J usage is TRBJ1-1; D is unresolved. The CDR3 loop spans 12 amino acids. The ends were cut back, 5 bases at V and 10 bases at J, with 14 bases in the middle. The V gene's germline CDR1 is SGHTA and CDR2 FQGNSA. Combining the CDR3 with reference TRBV7-2 and TRBJ1-1 gives the whole variable domain GAGVSQSPSNKVTEKGKDVELRCDPISGHTALYWYRQSLGQGLEFLIYFQGNSAPDKSGLPSDRFSAERTGGSVSTLTIQRTQQEDSAVYLCASSQSLWGAFFGQGTRLTVV.

The V gene is TRBV11-2, the J gene TRBJ2-6; the D is unclear. The CDR3 spans 18 residues. V shed 4 bases and J shed 9 bases, with 25 bases lying between them. Germline CDR1 reads SGHAT; CDR2 reads FQNNGV. This CDR3 reads CASSSPRSRVWLGNVLTF. The CDR3 bases are TGTGCCAGCAGCTCCCCCAGGAGTAGGGTATGGTTGGGCAACGTCCTGACTTTC.

This chain links TRBV27 with TRBJ2-3; D uncertain. The germline gives CDR1 MNHEY, CDR2 SMNVEV (reference sequence). V gave up 4 bases and J gave up 8 bases, with 10 bases separating them. CDR3 length equals 12 residues. Here the CDR3 reads CASSSPGGTQYF. Written as DNA, the CDR3 is TGTGCCAGCAGTTCCCCAGGCGGTACGCAGTATTTT.

The chain recombines TRBV5-4 with TRBJ2-3; D gene unclear. V shed 2 bases and J shed 5 bases, with 9 bases lying between them. The CDR3 loop spans 13 amino acids. Germline V gene lookup returns CDR1 SGHNT and CDR2 YYREEE (reference sequence). The CDR3 region is CASSLNLGDTQYF. The CDR3 coding sequence is TGTGCCAGCAGCTTAAACCTAGGAGATACGCAGTATTTT.

This chain uses TRBV6-1 with TRBJ2-1; 15 bases are a match to TRBD2. This CDR3 spans 18 amino acids. Germline V gives CDR1 MNHNS, CDR2 SASEGT. Trimming at V came to 2 bases and at J to 6 bases, leaving 8 bases not matched to a gene. The CDR3 loop is CASSENWGLAGGLNEQFF. The CDR3 coding sequence is TGTGCCAGCAGTGAAAACTGGGGACTAGCGGGAGGTCTCAATGAGCAGTTCTTC.

The V gene is TRBV5-1, the J gene TRBJ1-4; maybe TRBD1 (5 bases). There are 14 residues in the CDR3. Germline values: CDR1 SGHRS, CDR2 YFSETQ. V gave up 4 bases and J gave up 8 bases, with 15 bases separating them. The CDR3 coding sequence is TGCGCCAGCAGCAGGGAAGGGGCCTCCGAAAAACTGTTTTTT. Protein sequence: CASSREGASEKLFF.

V gene TRBV5-6 combines with J gene TRBJ1-5; D is uncertain. Trimming took 3 bases from V and 7 from J, leaving 8 bases between them. The CDR3 runs 12 residues. The germline CDR1 and CDR2 sequences are SGHDT and YYEEEE. In DNA form, the CDR3 reads TGTGCCAGCAGCTACCAGAGACAGCCCCAGCATTTT. Its translation is CASSYQRQPQHF.

The gene calls are TRBV2 and TRBJ1-1; no clear D gene. Trimming took 5 bases from V and 3 from J, leaving 16 bases between them. Germline CDR1 reads SNHLY; CDR2 reads FYNNEI. The CDR3 contains 15 residues. The CDR3 nucleotides are TGTGCCAGCAGTCTTAGGGTTAGGTCATACACTGAAGCTTTCTTT. This codes for CASSLRVRSYTEAFF.

This clone was counted only a few times. The sample carries other DNA sequences with the same CDR3. The chain employs TRBV18 and TRBJ2-3; the D call may be TRBD1 or TRBD2 (5 bases each). The CDR3 totals 13 residues. V lost 0 bases and J lost 4, with 5 bases in between. The germline V gene has CDR1 KGHSH and CDR2 LQKENI. Written as DNA, the CDR3 is TGTGCCAGCTCACCACCGGGGGCAGATACGCAGTATTTT. It is translated as CASSPPGADTQYF.

Concerning this clone itself: Other nucleotide sequences in the sample specify the same CDR3. The chain uses TRBV19 and TRBJ1-5; the D is unclear. In germline, CDR1 is LNHDA, CDR2 SQIVND (reference sequence). The CDR3 covers 13 residues. V dropped 0 bases and J dropped 4 bases, with 4 bases sitting between them. CDR3 sequence reads: CASSIDGNQPQHF. CDR3 nucleotide sequence: TGTGCCAGTAGTATAGACGGGAATCAGCCCCAGCATTTT. Using reference TRBV19 and TRBJ1-5 for the parts outside the CDR3, the full variable domain is DGGITQSPKYLFRKEGQNVTLSCEQNLNHDAMYWYRQDPGQGLRLIYYSQIVNDFQKGDIAEGYSVSREKKESFPLTVTSAQKNPTAFYLCASSIDGNQPQHFGDGTRLSIL.

V is TRBV27 and J is TRBJ1-4, with D perhaps matching TRBD1 (5 bases). Germline V CDR1 and CDR2: MNHEY, SMNVEV (reference sequence). This CDR3 spans 17 amino acids. Trimming left V 3 bases short and J 0 bases short, with 14 bases between. For the CDR3, the DNA is TGTGCCAGCAGTTTCACCGCACTGGGGCCAACTAATGAAAAACTGTTTTTT. Its protein product is CASSFTALGPTNEKLFF.

The genes are TRBV19 and TRBJ1-1; 7 bases agree with TRBD1. V shed 6 bases, J shed 0 bases, and the junction held 4 bases outside the gene matches. The V gene's germline CDR1 is LNHDA and CDR2 SQIVND (reference sequence). This CDR3 is built from 14 residues. The CDR3 protein is CASSRQGLNTEAFF. CDR3 in DNA: TGTGCCAGTAGCCGACAGGGCTTGAACACTGAAGCTTTCTTT.

On this clone: Other DNA sequences in this specimen translate into the identical CDR3. This chain uses TRBV18 with TRBJ2-5; D ambiguous. In germline, CDR1 is KGHSH, CDR2 LQKENI. The CDR3 contains 11 residues. V lost 4 bases to trimming and J lost 3 bases, with 3 bases between them. The CDR3 nucleotides are TGTGCCAGCTCACTCGAAGAGACCCAGTACTTC. The encoded protein is CASSLEETQYF.

The CDR3: CASSSLDRAGNTIYF. The CDR3 nucleotides read TGTGCCAGCAGCTCACTGGACCGCGCGGGAAACACCATATATTTT. The chain links TRBV5-4 to TRBJ1-3; D is uncertain. Germline CDR1 SGHNT, CDR2 YYREEE (reference sequence). Trimming took off 3 bases at V and 4 bases at J, with 14 bases between the two ends. This CDR3 is 15 amino acids long.

This clone was seen once. The chain is built from TRBV30 and TRBJ2-1, with 8 bases matching TRBD2. The J segment lost 0 bases and the V segment lost 3 bases, leaving 4 bases of the junction unmatched. This CDR3 is built from 15 residues. Germline assignment: CDR1 GTSNPN and CDR2 SVGIG (reference sequence). The CDR3: CAWRGAGASYNEQFF. CDR3 DNA: TGTGCCTGGAGGGGAGCGGGAGCCTCCTACAATGAGCAGTTCTTC. Full variable domain (remainder filled in from reference TRBV30 and TRBJ2-1): SQTIHQWPATLVQPVGSPLSLECTVEGTSNPNLYWYRQAAGRGLQLLFYSVGIGQISSEVPQNLSASRPQDRQFILSSKKLLLSDSGFYLCAWRGAGASYNEQFFGPGTRLTVL.

The J gene is TRBJ1-5, the V gene TRBV16; TRBD1 aligns across 8 bases. Losses at the gene ends were 10 bases for V and 4 bases for J; bases not matched to a gene: 6. This CDR3 has 13 amino acids. CDR1 and CDR2 (germline): KGHSY, FQNENV. The CDR3 nucleotides are TGTGCCACGGCGACAGGGGTTAATCAGCCCCAGCATTTT. As protein: CATATGVNQPQHF.